Below, one TCR beta chain is given with its context. The repertoire was sequenced with immunoSEQ multiplex PCR; TCRdb's copy has only in-frame clones and lacks some. The sample has around 220,000 clones, 75% to 85% seen once. This sample is drawn from a study of blood T cell repertoires in COVID-19. The CDR3 is 13 residues long. V lost 4 bases, J lost 3 bases, and 9 bases lay in between. Germline V gene data show CDR1 as SGHRS and CDR2 as YFSETQ. The sequencing sample was made of PBMCs or T cells enriched from blood (not recorded which). The V and J genes are TRBV5-1 and TRBJ2-3; possible D gene TRBD2, 5 bases. The source of this sequence is a middle-aged woman with acute COVID-19. The DNA for the CDR3 is TGCGCCAGCAGCCCCTTAGCGACAGATACGCAGTATTTT. Its translation: CASSPLATDTQYF.